This is a list of T cell receptor beta chains from one sample in a study of Graves' ophthalmopathy and Graves' hyperthyroidism. From the multiplex PCR reads, TCRdb called clonotypes with MiXCR, one entry per CDR3 protein. The table lists about 1.1 million distinct CDR3 sequences, less than 45% of them singletons. What was sequenced was peripheral blood or thyroid tissue (not recorded which). The receptors here all came from an adult man with Graves' hyperthyroidism. CDR3s include the opening cysteine and the closing phenylalanine or tryptophan. The D gene is left open where the match is weak. Clone size is given for some rows only: seen once, a few or many times, or a class if the clone is expanded.

D	size	V	J	CDR3	DNA
.	few	TRBV7-6	TRBJ1-1	CASSFGEGTEAFF	TGTGCCAGCAGCTTTGGGGAGGGCACTGAAGCTTTCTTT
TRBD1	.	TRBV7-9	TRBJ1-3	CASSRTGSENTIYF	TGTGCCAGCAGCCGGACAGGGTCTGAGAACACCATATATTTT
.	many	TRBV2	TRBJ1-1	CASSEDSPFLDEAFF	TGTGCCAGCAGTGAGGACTCTCCCTTTCTGGATGAAGCTTTCTTT
TRBD2	.	TRBV29-1	TRBJ2-3	CSLWTSGTSGTQYF	TGCAGCTTATGGACTAGCGGTACCTCTGGTACGCAGTATTTT
.	many	TRBV9	TRBJ2-5	CASSVIGIGETQYF	TGTGCCAGCAGCGTAATAGGGATTGGAGAGACCCAGTACTTC
TRBD1	many	TRBV29-1	TRBJ1-1	CSVHPGQGPEAFF	TGCAGCGTACATCCGGGACAGGGCCCTGAAGCTTTCTTT
TRBD1	many	TRBV12-3/TRBV12-4	TRBJ2-7	CASLRDRGAEQYF	TGTGCCAGTCTCCGGGACAGGGGGGCCGAGCAGTACTTC
.	many	TRBV20-1	TRBJ1-6	CSAKPPWGRDSPLHF	TGCAGTGCTAAGCCCCCATGGGGCCGGGATTCACCCCTCCACTTT
TRBD1	.	TRBV19	TRBJ2-7	CASSTLSTGVSYEQYF	TGTGCCAGCAGTACCCTCTCGACAGGGGTCTCCTACGAGCAGTACTTC
.	.	TRBV7-2	TRBJ1-1	CASSLRTVNTEAFF	TGTGCCAGCAGCCTACGGACAGTAAACACTGAAGCTTTCTTT
.	.	TRBV4-1	TRBJ1-3	CASSQDRGARGNTIYF	TGCGCCAGCAGCCAAGATCGGGGGGCGCGAGGAAACACCATATATTTT
TRBD1	many	TRBV6-5	TRBJ1-5	CASIRGSRPQHF	TGTGCCAGCATCAGGGGGTCGCGGCCCCAGCATTTT
.	few	TRBV20-1	TRBJ1-1	CSAGSSPGTTEAFF	TGCAGTGCTGGATCATCGCCCGGGACCACTGAAGCTTTCTTT
.	many	TRBV7-9	TRBJ2-7	CASSFTRGAYEQYF	TGTGCCAGCAGCTTCACCAGGGGCGCCTACGAGCAGTACTTC
.	once	TRBV25-1	TRBJ1-2	CASSNSGPGYTF	TGTGCCAGCAGTAACTCCGGGCCTGGCTACACCTTC
.	.	TRBV3-1	TRBJ2-5	CASSRPGVQETQYF	TGTGCCAGCAGCCGTCCAGGAGTACAAGAGACCCAGTACTTC
.	.	TRBV29-1	TRBJ1-4	CSVGLGLDEKLFF	TGCAGCGTTGGGCTAGGGCTTGATGAAAAACTGTTTTTT
.	few	TRBV20-1	TRBJ2-7	CSARHSTASSYEQYF	TGCAGTGCTAGACACTCGACAGCCTCTTCCTACGAGCAGTACTTC
TRBD1	.	TRBV25-1	TRBJ1-6	CASSQDRGQGHSPLHF	TGTGCCAGCAGCCAAGATCGAGGACAGGGTCATTCACCCCTCCACTTT
.	.	TRBV9	TRBJ1-2	CASSEPPGYGYTF	TGTGCCAGCAGTGAACCCCCGGGCTATGGCTACACCTTC